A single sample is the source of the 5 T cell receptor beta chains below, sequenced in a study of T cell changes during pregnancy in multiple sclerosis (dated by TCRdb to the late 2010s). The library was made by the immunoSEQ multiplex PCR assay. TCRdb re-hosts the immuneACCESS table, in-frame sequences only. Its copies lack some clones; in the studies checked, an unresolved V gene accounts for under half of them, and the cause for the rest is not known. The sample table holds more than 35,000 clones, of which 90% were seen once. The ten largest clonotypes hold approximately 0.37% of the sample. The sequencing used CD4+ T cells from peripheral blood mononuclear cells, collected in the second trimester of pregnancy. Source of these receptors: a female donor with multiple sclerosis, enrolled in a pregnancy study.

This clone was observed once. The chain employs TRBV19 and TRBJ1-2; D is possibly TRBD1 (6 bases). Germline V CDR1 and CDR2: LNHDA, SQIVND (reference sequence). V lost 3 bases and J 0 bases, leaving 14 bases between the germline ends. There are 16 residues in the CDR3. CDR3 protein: CASSILQGLANYGYTF. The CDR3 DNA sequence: TGTGCCAGTAGTATCCTGCAGGGGCTAGCTAACTATGGCTACACCTTC.

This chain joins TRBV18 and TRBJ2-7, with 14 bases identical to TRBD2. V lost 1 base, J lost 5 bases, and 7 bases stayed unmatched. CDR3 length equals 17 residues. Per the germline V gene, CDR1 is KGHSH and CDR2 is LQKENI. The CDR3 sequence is CASSPRGTSGSEHEQYF. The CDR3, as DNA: TGTGCCAGCTCACCACGGGGGACTAGCGGGAGCGAACACGAGCAGTACTTC. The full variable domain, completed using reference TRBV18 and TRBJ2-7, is NAGVMQNPRHLVRRRGQEARLRCSPMKGHSHVYWYRQLPEEGLKFMVYLQKENIIDESGMPKERFSAEFPKEGPSILRIQQVVRGDSAAYFCASSPRGTSGSEHEQYFGPGTRLTVT.

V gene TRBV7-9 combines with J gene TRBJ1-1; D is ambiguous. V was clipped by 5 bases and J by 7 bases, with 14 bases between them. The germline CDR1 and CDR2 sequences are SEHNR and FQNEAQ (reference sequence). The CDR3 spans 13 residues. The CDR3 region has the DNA TGTGCCAGCAGCGCTCAGTGGGCTCTTGAAGCTTTCTTT. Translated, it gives CASSAQWALEAFF.

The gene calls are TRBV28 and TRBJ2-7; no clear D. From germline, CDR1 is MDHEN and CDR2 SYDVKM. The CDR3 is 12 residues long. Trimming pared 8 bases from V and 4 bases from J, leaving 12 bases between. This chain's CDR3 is CASGPFWYEQYF. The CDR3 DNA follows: TGTGCCAGCGGGCCTTTTTGGTACGAGCAGTACTTC.

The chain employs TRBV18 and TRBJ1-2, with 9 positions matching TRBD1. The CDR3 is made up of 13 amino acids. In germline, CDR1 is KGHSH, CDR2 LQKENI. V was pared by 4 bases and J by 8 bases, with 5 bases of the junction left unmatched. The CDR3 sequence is CASSQQGADGYTF. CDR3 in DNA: TGTGCCAGCTCACAACAGGGGGCGGACGGCTACACCTTC.